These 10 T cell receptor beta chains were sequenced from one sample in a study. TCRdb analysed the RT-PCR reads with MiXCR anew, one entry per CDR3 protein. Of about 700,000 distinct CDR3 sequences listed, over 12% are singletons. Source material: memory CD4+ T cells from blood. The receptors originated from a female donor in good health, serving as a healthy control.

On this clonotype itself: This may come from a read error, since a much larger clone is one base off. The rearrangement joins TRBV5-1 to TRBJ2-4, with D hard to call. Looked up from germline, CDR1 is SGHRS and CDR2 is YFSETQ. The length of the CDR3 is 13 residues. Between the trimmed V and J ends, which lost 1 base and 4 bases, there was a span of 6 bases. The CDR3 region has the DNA TGCGCCAGCAGCTTGAATGGGAAAAACATTCAGTACTTC. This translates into CASSLNGKNIQYF.

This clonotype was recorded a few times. Written as DNA, the CDR3 is TGCGCCAGCAGCCCCGAGGTGGGGAGCTCCTACAATGAGCAGTTCTTC. It specifies CASSPEVGSSYNEQFF. The chain uses TRBV4-1 and TRBJ2-1; D is perhaps TRBD2 (5 bases). V was clipped by 4 bases and J by 0 bases, with 13 bases between them. This CDR3 contains 16 residues. Germline CDR1 is MGHRA and CDR2 is YSYEKL.

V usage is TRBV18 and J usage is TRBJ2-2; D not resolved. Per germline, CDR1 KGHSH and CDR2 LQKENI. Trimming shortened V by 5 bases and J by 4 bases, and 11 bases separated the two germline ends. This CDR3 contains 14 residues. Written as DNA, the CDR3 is TGTGCCAGCTCAACCCTCGGGCTCACCGGGGAGCTGTTTTTT. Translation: CASSTLGLTGELFF.

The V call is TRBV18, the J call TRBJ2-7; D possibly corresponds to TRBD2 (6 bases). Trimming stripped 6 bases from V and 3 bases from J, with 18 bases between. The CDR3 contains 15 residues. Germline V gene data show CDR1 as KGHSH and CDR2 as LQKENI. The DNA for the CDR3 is TGTGCCAGCTCCCGGGGAGGAGGGATGATCTACGAGCAGTACTTC. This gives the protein CASSRGGGMIYEQYF.

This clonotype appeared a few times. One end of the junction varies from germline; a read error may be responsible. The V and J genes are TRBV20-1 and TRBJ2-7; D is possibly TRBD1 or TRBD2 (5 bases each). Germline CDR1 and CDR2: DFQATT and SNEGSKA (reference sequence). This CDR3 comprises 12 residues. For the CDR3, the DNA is TGCAGTGCTAGAGATGGGGACGGAGAAAGTTTCTTC. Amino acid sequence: CSARDGDGESFF.

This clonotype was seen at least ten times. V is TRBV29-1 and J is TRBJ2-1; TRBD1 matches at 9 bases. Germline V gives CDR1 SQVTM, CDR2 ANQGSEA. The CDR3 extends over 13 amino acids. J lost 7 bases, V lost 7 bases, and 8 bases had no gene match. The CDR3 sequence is CSATGTGKNEQFF. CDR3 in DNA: TGCAGCGCTACCGGGACAGGGAAGAATGAGCAGTTCTTC.

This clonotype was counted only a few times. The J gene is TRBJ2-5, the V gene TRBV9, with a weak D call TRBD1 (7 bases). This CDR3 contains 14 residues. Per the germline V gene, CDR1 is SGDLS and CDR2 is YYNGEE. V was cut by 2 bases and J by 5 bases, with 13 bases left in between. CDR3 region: CASSVQGGWETQYF. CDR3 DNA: TGTGCCAGCAGCGTCCAGGGGGGATGGGAGACCCAGTACTTC.

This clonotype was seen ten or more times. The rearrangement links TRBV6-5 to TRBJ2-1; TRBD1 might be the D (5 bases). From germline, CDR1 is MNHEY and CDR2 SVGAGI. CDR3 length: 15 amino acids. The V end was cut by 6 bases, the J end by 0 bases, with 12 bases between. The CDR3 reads CASSPTGISYNEQFF. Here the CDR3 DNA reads TGTGCCAGCAGCCCAACAGGCATCTCCTACAATGAGCAGTTCTTC.

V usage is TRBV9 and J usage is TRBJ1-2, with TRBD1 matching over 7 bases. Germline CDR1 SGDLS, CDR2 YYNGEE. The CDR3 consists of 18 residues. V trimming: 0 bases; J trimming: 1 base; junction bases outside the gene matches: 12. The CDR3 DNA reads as TGTGCCAGCAGCGTAGGGCGGGCAGGGGGACTTAGTAACTATGGCTACACCTTC. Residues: CASSVGRAGGLSNYGYTF.

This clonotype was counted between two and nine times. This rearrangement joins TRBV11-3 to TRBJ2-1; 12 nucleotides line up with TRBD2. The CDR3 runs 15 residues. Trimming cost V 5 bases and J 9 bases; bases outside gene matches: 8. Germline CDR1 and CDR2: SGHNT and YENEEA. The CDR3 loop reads CASSRGTSGSGEQFF. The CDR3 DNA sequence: TGTGCCAGCAGCCGAGGGACTAGCGGGTCTGGTGAGCAGTTCTTC.